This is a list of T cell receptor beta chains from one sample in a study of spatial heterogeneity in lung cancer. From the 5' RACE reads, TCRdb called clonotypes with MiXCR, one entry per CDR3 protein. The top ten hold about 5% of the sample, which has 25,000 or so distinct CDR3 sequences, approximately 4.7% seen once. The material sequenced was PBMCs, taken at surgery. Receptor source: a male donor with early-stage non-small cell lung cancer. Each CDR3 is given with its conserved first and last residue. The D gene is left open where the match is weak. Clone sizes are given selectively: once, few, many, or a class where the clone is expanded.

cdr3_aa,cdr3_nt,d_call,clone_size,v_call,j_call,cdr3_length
CATQRELRGQEAFF,TGTGCCACTCAACGGGAGTTGAGGGGGCAAGAAGCTTTCTTT,TRBD1,many,TRBV6-5,TRBJ1-1,14
CASSTQTGNTGELFF,TGCGCCAGCAGCACCCAGACAGGGAACACCGGGGAGCTGTTTTTT,NA,many,TRBV5-1,TRBJ2-2,15
CASSYPYPGTGSYEQYF,TGTGCCAGCAGTTACCCTTACCCCGGGACAGGGTCCTACGAGCAGTACTTC,TRBD1,many,TRBV6-5,TRBJ2-7,17
CASSRTTGAGKNIQYF,TGTGCCAGCAGCAGGACGACAGGGGCCGGCAAAAACATTCAGTACTTC,TRBD1,many,TRBV7-2,TRBJ2-4,16
CASSLASINYGYTF,TGTGCCAGCAGTTTAGCATCGATAAACTATGGCTACACCTTC,NA,many,TRBV12-3/TRBV12-4,TRBJ1-2,14
CASSQELRREGPRTQYF,TGTGCCAGCAGCCAAGAACTCCGGCGGGAGGGCCCACGTACGCAGTATTTT,TRBD2,few,TRBV3-1,TRBJ2-3,17
CASSLSGGSDTQYF,TGCGCCAGCAGCTTGTCTGGTGGTTCAGATACGCAGTATTTT,NA,many,TRBV5-1,TRBJ2-3,14
CASTDQGPNTEAFF,TGTGCCAGCACCGACCAGGGACCGAACACTGAAGCTTTCTTT,NA,many,TRBV28,TRBJ1-1,14
CASSRGFSGGYEQFF,TGTGCCAGCAGCCGTGGCTTTAGCGGAGGGTATGAGCAGTTCTTC,NA,few,TRBV6-2/TRBV6-3,TRBJ2-1,15
CASSPRLAGTRSEQFF,TGTGCCAGCAGCCCAAGACTAGCGGGGACTCGTAGTGAGCAGTTCTTC,TRBD2,NA,TRBV7-8,TRBJ2-1,16
CSARDLGATNEKLFF,TGCAGTGCTAGAGATCTCGGAGCAACTAATGAAAAACTGTTTTTT,NA,NA,TRBV20-1,TRBJ1-4,15
CASSQETSGRNEQYF,TGTGCCAGCAGCCAAGAGACCAGCGGGAGGAACGAGCAGTACTTC,TRBD2,many,TRBV14,TRBJ2-7,15
CASSPGLAVGDEQFF,TGTGCCAGCTCACCAGGACTTGCCGTAGGGGATGAGCAGTTCTTC,NA,many,TRBV18,TRBJ2-1,15
CASSDTAGELFF,TGTGCCAGCAGTGATACGGCCGGGGAGCTGTTTTTT,NA,many,TRBV6-1,TRBJ2-2,12
CSASVEGASSPLHF,TGCAGTGCTAGTGTGGAGGGGGCGAGTTCACCCCTCCACTTT,TRBD1,many,TRBV20-1,TRBJ1-6,14
CSGGTGGLPYEQYF,TGCAGCGGCGGGACAGGGGGACTCCCCTACGAGCAGTACTTC,TRBD1,medium-sized,TRBV29-1,TRBJ2-7,14
CASSSQTDPYNEQFF,TGTGCCAGCAGCTCGCAGACAGATCCCTACAATGAGCAGTTCTTC,NA,many,TRBV5-6,TRBJ2-1,15
CASSFGPYEQYF,TGTGCCAGCAGTTTCGGCCCCTACGAGCAGTACTTC,NA,NA,TRBV12-3/TRBV12-4,TRBJ2-7,12
CASSSDSNEQFF,TGCGCCAGCAGCTCAGACAGCAATGAGCAGTTCTTC,NA,many,TRBV5-1,TRBJ2-1,12
CSARVDPSQETQYF,TGCAGTGCTAGAGTGGATCCCAGCCAAGAGACCCAGTACTTC,NA,many,TRBV20-1,TRBJ2-5,14
CASSERIAGNTIYF,TGTGCCAGCAGCGAACGTATCGCCGGAAACACCATATATTTT,NA,many,TRBV9,TRBJ1-3,14
CSLTIGRTEAFF,TGCAGCCTCACAATCGGGCGCACTGAAGCTTTCTTT,NA,many,TRBV29-1,TRBJ1-1,12
CASSYPGQFTKNIQYF,TGTGCCAGCAGCTATCCGGGACAGTTCACGAAAAACATTCAGTACTTC,TRBD1,many,TRBV5-6,TRBJ2-4,16
CASSLGGGNQPQHF,TGCGCCAGCAGCTTGGGGGGCGGCAATCAGCCCCAGCATTTT,NA,many,TRBV5-1,TRBJ1-5,14